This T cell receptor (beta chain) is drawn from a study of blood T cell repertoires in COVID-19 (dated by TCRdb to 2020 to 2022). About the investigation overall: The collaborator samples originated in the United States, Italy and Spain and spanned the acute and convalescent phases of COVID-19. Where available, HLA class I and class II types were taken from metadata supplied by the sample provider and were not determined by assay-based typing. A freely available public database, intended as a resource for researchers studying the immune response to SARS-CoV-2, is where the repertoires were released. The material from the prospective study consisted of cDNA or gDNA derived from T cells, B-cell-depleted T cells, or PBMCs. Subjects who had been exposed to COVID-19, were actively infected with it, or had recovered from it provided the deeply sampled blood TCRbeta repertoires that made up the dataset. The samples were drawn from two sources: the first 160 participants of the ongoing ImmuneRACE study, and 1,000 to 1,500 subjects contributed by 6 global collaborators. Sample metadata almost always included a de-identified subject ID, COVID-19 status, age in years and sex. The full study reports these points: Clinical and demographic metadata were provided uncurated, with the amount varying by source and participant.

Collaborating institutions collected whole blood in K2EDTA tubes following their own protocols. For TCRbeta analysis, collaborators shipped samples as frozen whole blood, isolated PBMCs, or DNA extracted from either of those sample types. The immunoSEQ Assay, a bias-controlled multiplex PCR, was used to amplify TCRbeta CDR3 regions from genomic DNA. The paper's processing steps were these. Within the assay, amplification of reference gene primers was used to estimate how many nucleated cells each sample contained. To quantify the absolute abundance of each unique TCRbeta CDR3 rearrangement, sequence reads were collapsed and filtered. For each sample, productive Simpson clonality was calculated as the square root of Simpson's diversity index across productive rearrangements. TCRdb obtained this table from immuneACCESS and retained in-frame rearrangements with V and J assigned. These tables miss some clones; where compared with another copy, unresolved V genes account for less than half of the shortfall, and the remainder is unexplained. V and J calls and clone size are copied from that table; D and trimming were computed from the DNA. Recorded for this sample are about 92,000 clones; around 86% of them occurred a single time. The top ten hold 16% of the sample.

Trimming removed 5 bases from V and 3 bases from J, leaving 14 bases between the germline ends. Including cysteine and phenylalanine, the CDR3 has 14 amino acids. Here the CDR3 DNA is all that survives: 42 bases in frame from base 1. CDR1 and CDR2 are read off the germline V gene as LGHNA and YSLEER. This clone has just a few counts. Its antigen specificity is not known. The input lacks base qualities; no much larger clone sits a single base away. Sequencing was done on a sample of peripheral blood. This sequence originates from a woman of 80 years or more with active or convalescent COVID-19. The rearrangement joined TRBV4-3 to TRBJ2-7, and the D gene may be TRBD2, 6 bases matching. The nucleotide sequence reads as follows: TGCGCCAGCAGCGCTGGGACTGGGGGCTACGAGCAGTACTTC. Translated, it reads CASSAGTGGYEQYF.